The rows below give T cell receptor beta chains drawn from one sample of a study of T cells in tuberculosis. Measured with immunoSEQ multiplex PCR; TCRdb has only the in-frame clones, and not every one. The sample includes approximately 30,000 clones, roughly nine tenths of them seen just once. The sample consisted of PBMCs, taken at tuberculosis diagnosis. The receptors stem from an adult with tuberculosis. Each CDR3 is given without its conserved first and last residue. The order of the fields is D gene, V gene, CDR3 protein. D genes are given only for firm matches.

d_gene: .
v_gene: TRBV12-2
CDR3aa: ASRAQSGTGNSEAF

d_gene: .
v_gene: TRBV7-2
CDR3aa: ASSSRTEYNSPLH

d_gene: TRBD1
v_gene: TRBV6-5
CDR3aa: ASSYRDRGSYGYT

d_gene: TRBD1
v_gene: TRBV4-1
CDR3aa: ASSQGLTGGSYEQY

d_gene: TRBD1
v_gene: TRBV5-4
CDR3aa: ASSRDPGTGLPQH

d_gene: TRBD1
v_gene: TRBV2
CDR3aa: ASQDRAYEQY

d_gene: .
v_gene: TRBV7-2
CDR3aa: ASSLAGPGEQF

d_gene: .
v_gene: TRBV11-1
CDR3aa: ASSRVQETQY

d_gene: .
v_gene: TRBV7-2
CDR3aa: ASSLVGAANQETQY

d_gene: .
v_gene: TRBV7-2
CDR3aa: ASSLYIVNTEAF